The clone carrying this TCR beta chain showed up just a few times. Trimming removed 4 bases from V and 5 bases from J; junction bases left unmatched: 6. This CDR3 contains 16 residues. From germline, CDR1 is SGHVS and CDR2 FQNEAQ. This specimen belongs to a study of blood T cell repertoires in COVID-19. Libraries were prepared by immunoSEQ multiplex PCR; TCRdb keeps only in-frame clonotypes and omits some of them. The sample carries under 150,000 clones, less than 90% recorded once. Sample: peripheral blood. This TCR was recovered from a man aged 55 to 70 with acute or convalescent COVID-19. The chain uses TRBV7-8 and TRBJ1-5; 12 bases fit TRBD1. The CDR3 coding sequence is TGTGCCAGCAGCTATGGGACAGGGGGCGTCCATCAGCCCCAGCATTTT. Translated: CASSYGTGGVHQPQHF.